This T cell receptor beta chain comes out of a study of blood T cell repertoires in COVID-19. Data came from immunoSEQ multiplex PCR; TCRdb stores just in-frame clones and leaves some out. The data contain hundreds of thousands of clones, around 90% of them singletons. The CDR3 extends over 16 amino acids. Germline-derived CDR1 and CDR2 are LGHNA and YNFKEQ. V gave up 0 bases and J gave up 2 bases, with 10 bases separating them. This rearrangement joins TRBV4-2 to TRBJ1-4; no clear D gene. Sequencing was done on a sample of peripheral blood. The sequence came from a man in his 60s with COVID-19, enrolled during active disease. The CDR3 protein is CASSQDFGGTNEKLFF. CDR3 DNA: TGTGCCAGCAGCCAAGATTTTGGCGGGACTAATGAAAAACTGTTTTTT.